This T cell receptor beta chain was recovered during a study of early stage breast cancer tumors. Study overall: Most of the 16 invasive tumors were ER+, PR+ and HER2-. Invasive lobular carcinomas made up about 30% of the 12 ER+/PR+/HER2- tumors.

Points from the study as a whole: Comparing each tissue with blood distinguished tumor from normal in about 90% of the 16 patients. Commonly generated sequences made up most enriched TCRB sequences shared between patients.

Libraries were prepared by immunoSEQ multiplex PCR; TCRdb keeps only in-frame clonotypes and omits some of them. The table has more than 12,000 clones, 70% to 85% seen once. A remark on this clone: Its antigen is unknown.

This CDR3 is 14 amino acids long. V lost 4 bases and J lost 3; bases outside the gene matches: 1. Germline V gene sequence: CDR1 MNHEY, CDR2 SMNVEV (reference sequence). The TCR was taken from a person between 30 and 45 years old with breast cancer. The sample taken for sequencing was normal breast tissue next to the tumor. V gene TRBV27 combines with J gene TRBJ2-3, with 10 positions matching TRBD1. The CDR3 reads CASSSDRGTDTQYF. In DNA, the CDR3 is TGTGCCAGCAGTTCGGACAGGGGGACAGATACGCAGTATTTT.